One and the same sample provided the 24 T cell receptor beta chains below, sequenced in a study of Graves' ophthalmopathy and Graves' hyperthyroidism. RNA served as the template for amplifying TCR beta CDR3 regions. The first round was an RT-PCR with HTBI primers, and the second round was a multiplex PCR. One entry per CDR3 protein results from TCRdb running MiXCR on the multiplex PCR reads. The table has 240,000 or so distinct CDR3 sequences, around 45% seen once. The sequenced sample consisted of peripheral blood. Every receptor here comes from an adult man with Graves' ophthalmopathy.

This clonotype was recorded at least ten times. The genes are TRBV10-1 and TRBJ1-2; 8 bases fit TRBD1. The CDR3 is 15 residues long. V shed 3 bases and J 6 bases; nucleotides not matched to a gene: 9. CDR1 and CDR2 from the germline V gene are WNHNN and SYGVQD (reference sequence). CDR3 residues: CASSEDLLGQDGYTF. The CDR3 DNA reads TGCGCCAGCAGTGAAGATTTATTGGGACAGGATGGCTACACCTTC.

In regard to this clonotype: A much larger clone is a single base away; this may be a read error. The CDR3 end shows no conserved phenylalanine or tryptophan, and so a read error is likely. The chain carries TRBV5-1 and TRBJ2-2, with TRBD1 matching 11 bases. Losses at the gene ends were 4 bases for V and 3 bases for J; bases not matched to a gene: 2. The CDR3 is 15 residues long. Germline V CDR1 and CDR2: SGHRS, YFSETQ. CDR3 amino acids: CASSVGQGDTGELFV. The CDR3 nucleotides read TGCGCCAGCAGCGTGGGACAGGGGGACACCGGGGAGCTGTTTGTT.

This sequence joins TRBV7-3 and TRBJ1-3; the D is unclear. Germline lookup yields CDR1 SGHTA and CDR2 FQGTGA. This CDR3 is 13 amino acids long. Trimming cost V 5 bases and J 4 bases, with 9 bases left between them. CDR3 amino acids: CASSPDKGNTIYF. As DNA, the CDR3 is TGTGCCAGCAGCCCCGACAAGGGAAACACCATATATTTT.

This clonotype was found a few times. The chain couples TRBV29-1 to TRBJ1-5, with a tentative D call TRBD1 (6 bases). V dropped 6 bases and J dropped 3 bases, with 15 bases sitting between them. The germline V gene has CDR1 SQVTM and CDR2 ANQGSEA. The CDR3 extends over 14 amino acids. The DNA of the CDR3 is TGCAGCGTCCTCTTGGGGACACACAATCAGCCCCAGCATTTT. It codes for CSVLLGTHNQPQHF.

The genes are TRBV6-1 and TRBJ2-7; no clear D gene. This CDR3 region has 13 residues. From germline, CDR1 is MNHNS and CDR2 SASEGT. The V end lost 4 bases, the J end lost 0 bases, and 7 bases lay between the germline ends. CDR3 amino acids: CASSGHPSYEQYF. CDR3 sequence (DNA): TGTGCCAGCAGTGGGCACCCCTCCTACGAGCAGTACTTC.

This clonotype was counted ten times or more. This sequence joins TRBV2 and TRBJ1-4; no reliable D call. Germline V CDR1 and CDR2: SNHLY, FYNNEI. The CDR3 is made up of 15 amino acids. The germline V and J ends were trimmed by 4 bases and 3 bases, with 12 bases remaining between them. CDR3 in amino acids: CASSVAGAANEKLFF. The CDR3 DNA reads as TGTGCCAGCAGTGTGGCGGGCGCGGCTAATGAAAAACTGTTTTTT.

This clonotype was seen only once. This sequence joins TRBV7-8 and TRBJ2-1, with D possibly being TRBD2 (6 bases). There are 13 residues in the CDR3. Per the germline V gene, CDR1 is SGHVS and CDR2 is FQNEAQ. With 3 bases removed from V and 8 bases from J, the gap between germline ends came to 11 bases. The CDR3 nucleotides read TGTGCCAGCAGCTTCGGGGGAACGGATGAGCAGTTCTTC. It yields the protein CASSFGGTDEQFF.

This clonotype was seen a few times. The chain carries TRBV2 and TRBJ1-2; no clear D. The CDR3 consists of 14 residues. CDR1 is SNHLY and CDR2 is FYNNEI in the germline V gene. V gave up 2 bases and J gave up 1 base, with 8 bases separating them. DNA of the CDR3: TGTGCCAGCAGTGAATTGGCCGTTAACTATGGCTACACCTTC. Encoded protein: CASSELAVNYGYTF. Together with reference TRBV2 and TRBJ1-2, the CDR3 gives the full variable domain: EPEVTQTPSHQVTQMGQEVILRCVPISNHLYFYWYRQILGQKVEFLVSFYNNEISEKSEIFDDQFSVERPDGSNFTLKIRSTKLEDSAMYFCASSELAVNYGYTFGSGTRLTVV.

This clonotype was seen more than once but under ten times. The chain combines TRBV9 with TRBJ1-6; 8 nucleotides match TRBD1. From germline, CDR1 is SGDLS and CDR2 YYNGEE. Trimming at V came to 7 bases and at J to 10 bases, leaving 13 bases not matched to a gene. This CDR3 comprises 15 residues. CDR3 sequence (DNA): TGTGCCAGCTCACCGGACAGGGTACGGCAATCACCCCTCCACTTT. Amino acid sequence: CASSPDRVRQSPLHF.

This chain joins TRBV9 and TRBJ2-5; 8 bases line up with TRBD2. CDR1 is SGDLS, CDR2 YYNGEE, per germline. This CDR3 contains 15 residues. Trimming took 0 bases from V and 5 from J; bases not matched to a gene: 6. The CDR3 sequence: CASSVDGSGIETQYF. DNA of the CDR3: TGTGCCAGCAGCGTAGATGGTAGCGGGATTGAGACCCAGTACTTC. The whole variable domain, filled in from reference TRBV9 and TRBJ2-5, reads DSGVTQTPKHLITATGQRVTLRCSPRSGDLSVYWYQQSLDQGLQFLIQYYNGEERAKGNILERFSAQQFPDLHSELNLSSLELGDSALYFCASSVDGSGIETQYFGPGTRLLVL.

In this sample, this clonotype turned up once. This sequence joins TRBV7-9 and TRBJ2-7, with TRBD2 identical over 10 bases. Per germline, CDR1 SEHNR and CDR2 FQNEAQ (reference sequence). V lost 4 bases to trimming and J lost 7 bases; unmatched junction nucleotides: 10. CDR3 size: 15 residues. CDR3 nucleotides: TGTGCCAGCAGCTCCACACCTAGCGGGGGAGTTGAGCAGTACTTC. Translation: CASSSTPSGGVEQYF.

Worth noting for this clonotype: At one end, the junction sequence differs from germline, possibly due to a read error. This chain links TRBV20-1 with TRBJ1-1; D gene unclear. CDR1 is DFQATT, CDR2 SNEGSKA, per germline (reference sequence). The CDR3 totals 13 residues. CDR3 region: CSARDATNTEAFF. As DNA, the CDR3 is TGCAGTGCCAGAGACGCCACGAACACTGAAGCTTTCTTT.

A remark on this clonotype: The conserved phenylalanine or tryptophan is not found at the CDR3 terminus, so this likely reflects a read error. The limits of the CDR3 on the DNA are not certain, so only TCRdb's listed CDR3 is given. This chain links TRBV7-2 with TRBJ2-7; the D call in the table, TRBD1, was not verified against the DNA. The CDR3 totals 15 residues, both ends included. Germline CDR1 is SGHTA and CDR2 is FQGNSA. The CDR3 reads CASSLPTDRDRGRLG.

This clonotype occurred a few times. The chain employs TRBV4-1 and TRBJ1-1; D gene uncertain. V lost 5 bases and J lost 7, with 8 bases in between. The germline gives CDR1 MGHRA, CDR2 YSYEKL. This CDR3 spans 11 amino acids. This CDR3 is CASSAGGEAFF. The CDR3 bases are TGCGCCAGCAGCGCGGGCGGTGAAGCTTTCTTT.

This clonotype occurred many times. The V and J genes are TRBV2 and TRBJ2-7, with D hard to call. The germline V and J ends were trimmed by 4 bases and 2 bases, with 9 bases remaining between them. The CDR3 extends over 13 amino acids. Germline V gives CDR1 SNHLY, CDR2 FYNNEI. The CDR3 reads CASSVGRTYEQYF. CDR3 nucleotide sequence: TGTGCCAGCAGTGTTGGGCGGACCTACGAGCAGTACTTC.

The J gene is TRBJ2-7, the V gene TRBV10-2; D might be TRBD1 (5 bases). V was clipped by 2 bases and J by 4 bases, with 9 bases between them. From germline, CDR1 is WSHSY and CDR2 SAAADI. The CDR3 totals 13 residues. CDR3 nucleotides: TGCGCCAGCAGTGAGCAAGACAGTTACGAGCAGTACTTC. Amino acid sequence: CASSEQDSYEQYF.

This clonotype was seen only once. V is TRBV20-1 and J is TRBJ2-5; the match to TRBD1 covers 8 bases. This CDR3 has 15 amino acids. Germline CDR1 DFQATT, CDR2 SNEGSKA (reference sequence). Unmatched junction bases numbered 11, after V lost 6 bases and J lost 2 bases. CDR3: CSADGTGGLQETQYF. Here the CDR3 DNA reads TGCAGTGCGGACGGGACAGGCGGTCTTCAAGAGACCCAGTACTTC.

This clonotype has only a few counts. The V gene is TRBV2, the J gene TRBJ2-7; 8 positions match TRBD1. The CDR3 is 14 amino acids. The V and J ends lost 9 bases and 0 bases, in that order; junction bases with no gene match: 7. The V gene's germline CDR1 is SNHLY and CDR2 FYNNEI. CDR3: CASQDRASSYEQYF. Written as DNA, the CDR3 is TGTGCCAGTCAGGACAGGGCGAGCTCCTACGAGCAGTACTTC.

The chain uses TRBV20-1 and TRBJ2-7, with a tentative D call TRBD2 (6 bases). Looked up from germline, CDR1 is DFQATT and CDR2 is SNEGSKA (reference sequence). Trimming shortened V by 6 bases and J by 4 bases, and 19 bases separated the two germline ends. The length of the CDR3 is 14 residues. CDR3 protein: CSARPTGSWYEQYF. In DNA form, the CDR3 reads TGCAGTGCCAGGCCCACCGGGAGTTGGTACGAGCAGTACTTC.

The CDR3, as DNA: TGTGCCTGGAGTGATAAGGGGGGCGAACAAGAGACCCAGTACTTC. It is translated as CAWSDKGGEQETQYF. V gene TRBV30 combines with J gene TRBJ2-5; D is perhaps TRBD1 or TRBD2 (6 bases each). Trimming left V 1 base short and J 2 bases short, with 14 bases between. The CDR3 is 15 amino acids. CDR1 is GTSNPN, CDR2 SVGIG, per germline (reference sequence).

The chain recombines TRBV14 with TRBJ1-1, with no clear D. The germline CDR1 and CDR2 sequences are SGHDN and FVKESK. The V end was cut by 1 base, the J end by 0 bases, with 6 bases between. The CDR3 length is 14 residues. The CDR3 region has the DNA TGTGCCAGCAGCCAAGGGCAGGTGAACACTGAAGCTTTCTTT. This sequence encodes CASSQGQVNTEAFF. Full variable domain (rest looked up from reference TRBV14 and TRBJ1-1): EAGVTQFPSHSVIEKGQTVTLRCDPISGHDNLYWYRRVMGKEIKFLLHFVKESKQDESGMPNNRFLAERTGGTYSTLKVQPAELEDSGVYFCASSQGQVNTEAFFGQGTRLTVV.

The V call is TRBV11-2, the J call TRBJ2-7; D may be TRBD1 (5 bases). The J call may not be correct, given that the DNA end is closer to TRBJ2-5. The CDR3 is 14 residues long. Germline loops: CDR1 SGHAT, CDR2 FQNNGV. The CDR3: CASSPGHTQETQYF. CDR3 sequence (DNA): TGTGCCAGCAGCCCCGGACACACTCAAGAGACCCAGTACTTC.

The chain's CDR3 is CASSKGTGDAFF. CDR3 sequence (DNA): TGTGCCAGCAGTAAAGGGACAGGGGACGCCTTCTTT. This chain links TRBV12-3 or TRBV12-4 with TRBJ1-1; 10 bases are a match to TRBD1. J lost 14 bases, V lost 5 bases, and 8 bases had no gene match. CDR3 size: 12 residues.

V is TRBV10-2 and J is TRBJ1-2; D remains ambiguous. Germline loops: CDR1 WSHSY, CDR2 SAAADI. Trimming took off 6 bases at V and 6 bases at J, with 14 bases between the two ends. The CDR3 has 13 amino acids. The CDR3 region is CASRGGPLDGYTF. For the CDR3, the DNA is TGCGCCAGCAGGGGCGGACCTCTGGATGGCTACACCTTC.